The clone carrying this T cell receptor (beta chain) has more than one count but fewer than ten. Its target is not known. These data belong to a study of T cell responses to AZD1222 COVID-19 vaccine. Measured with immunoSEQ multiplex PCR; TCRdb has only the in-frame clones, and not every one. The sample includes 75,000 to 80,000 clones, roughly 88% of them seen just once. Germline CDR1 is MGHRA and CDR2 is YSYEKL. Trimming left V 2 bases short and J 8 bases short, with 6 bases between. The CDR3 spans 12 residues. Study observations and caveats: The sample set comprised mostly white British donors with more females, and clonal diversity was possibly underestimated.

The receptor comes from an adult who received the AZD1222 COVID-19 vaccine. The sample in question was peripheral blood, obtained 28 days after the second AZD1222 dose. The V and J genes are TRBV4-1 and TRBJ1-4; D not certain. The CDR3 region has the DNA TGCGCCAGCAGCCAACCCTACGAAAAACTGTTTTTT. As protein: CASSQPYEKLFF.